The text below deals with one TCR beta chain. With no count recorded, this clonotype is classed as medium-sized (0.01 to 0.1%) from frequency. It lacks a known antigen. For CDR1 and CDR2, the germline V gene (reference sequence) lists DFQATT and SNEGSKA. The CDR3 spans 17 residues, from the cysteine through the phenylalanine. The entry carries no DNA sequence. Acute infectious disease was absent in all participants, and all participants were in good physical condition. For droplet-based sequencing, live CSF cells were sorted with a live/dead marker. CSF was obtained by lumbar puncture, and immune cells were pelleted by centrifugation at 300g. CSF samples were checked for red blood cells, and any sample contaminated with blood was excluded. CSF cells were cryopreserved by placing the cells in freezing medium, freezing the cells overnight at -80 degrees C, and then storing the cells in liquid nitrogen. Before analysis, CSF samples were stored for less than seven months.

Libraries came from 10x single-cell sequencing. CSF cells were profiled with 10X Genomics single-cell V(D)J and 5' gene-expression libraries. An Illumina NextSeq550 was used to sequence the CSF single-cell TCR libraries. The paper's data handling went like this. V(D)J reads were aligned to the vdj-GRCh38 alts ensemble 2.0.0 reference and were analysed with the Cell Ranger vdj pipeline. A clonotype was defined as a group of cell barcodes sharing the same set of productive CDR3 nucleotide sequences. Clonotype information was added to Seurat v3.0 gene-expression metadata to link clonality with transcriptional profiles. CSF cells with more than 1,800 genes, more than 7,500 UMIs or more than 10% mitochondrial reads were excluded. To identify TCRs with known antigen specificity, CDR3-beta sequences were compared against VDJdb. Clone sharing was examined by network analysis using the R package qgraph, in which only TCRs with complete alpha and beta chains were included. TCRdb reprocessed the reads and assigns one entry to each CDR3 protein sequence, leaving out DNA. V and J calls and clone size were set by TCRdb, not the authors. The data table for this sample lists 1,000 or so distinct CDR3 sequences. Jointly, the top ten make up about 8% of the sample.

The data were taken from a study of CD8 T cells in cerebrospinal fluid in Alzheimer's disease (TCRdb year 2020). About the investigation overall: The study assessed CSF T cell clonal expansion with two single-cell approaches: plate-based nested PCR sequencing and droplet-based sequencing. The study tested whether clonally expanded T cells were present in cerebrospinal fluid from healthy elderly individuals and from patients with neurodegenerative disease. A total of fewer than 30 samples were covered by the CSF gene-expression analysis, which included Parkinson's disease patients. In the droplet-based CSF analysis comparing patients with controls, there were roughly 9 healthy controls (fewer than 11,000 cells) and roughly 9 patients with MCI or Alzheimer's disease (approximately 10,000 cells). What the work shows at the level of the full study, not this receptor alone: The largest CSF clone made up a higher percentage of TCRs in patients with MCI or Alzheimer's disease than in controls. The overall clonality comparison included only samples with detectable clones (11 healthy, 5 MCI, 5 AD, 6 PD). In pooled data, a highly expanded clone (at least 3% of TCRs) was found in 1 of 10 healthy subjects versus 4 of 6 Alzheimer's patients. Finding EBV-specific TCRs in CSF, the authors cautioned, does not establish a causal link between EBV and Alzheimer's disease. The EBV-specific clones were neither the most highly expanded clones nor enriched among patients.

The sequence links TRBV20-1 to TRBJ2-1; TCRdb lists TRBD1, though no DNA is available to test this call. Sequencing used cerebrospinal fluid. The sequence came from a human donor in good health. The CDR3: CSARKMTGHNAYNEQFF.